These 14 T cell receptor beta chains share one sample of origin, sequenced in a study of blood T cell repertoires in COVID-19. Some clones are missing from TCRdb's copy, which holds only in-frame ones; the method was immunoSEQ multiplex PCR. The repertoire includes around 300,000 clones, 86% of them detected once, and 2.5% to 3% sits in the top ten. Sequencing used peripheral blood. The receptor set was obtained from a woman in her 30s with active or convalescent COVID-19.

This sequence joins TRBV4-1 and TRBJ2-4; 8 nucleotides agree with TRBD1. The CDR3 is made up of 18 amino acids. Germline CDR1 is MGHRA and CDR2 is YSYEKL. The ends lost 2 bases at V and 4 bases at J; junction bases unmatched: 13. The CDR3 DNA follows: TGCGCCAGCAGCCAATCGCGATCGTTTAGGACAGGGAAAAACATTCAGTACTTC. Translation gives CASSQSRSFRTGKNIQYF.

This clone was found once. The chain has TRBV7-2 and TRBJ2-1; TRBD2 might be the D (5 bases). The V end was cut by 6 bases, the J end by 9 bases, with 24 bases between. Germline V gives CDR1 SGHTA, CDR2 FQGNSA. The CDR3 is 16 residues long. The CDR3, as DNA: TGTGCCAGCAGATTGACCTCCCGGGTCATGCGGGCTGAGCAGTTCTTC. Protein sequence: CASRLTSRVMRAEQFF.

Here the CDR3 DNA reads TGTGCCAGCAGCTTGGGACTAGACACAGATACGCAGTATTTT. Encoded protein: CASSLGLDTDTQYF. The V gene is TRBV7-3, the J gene TRBJ2-3; 8 bases map to TRBD2. CDR1 is SGHTA, CDR2 FQGTGA, per germline. CDR3 length: 14 residues. The V segment lost 3 bases and the J segment 2 bases; nucleotides outside the gene matches: 1.

The rearrangement uses TRBV3-1 (or the pseudogene TRBV3-2) and TRBJ1-2, with 7 bases fitting TRBD1. Looked up from germline, CDR1 is LGHDT and CDR2 is YNNKEL (reference sequence). V gave up 2 bases and J gave up 4 bases; unmatched junction bases: 7. The CDR3 totals 15 residues. In DNA, the CDR3 is TGTGCCAGCAGCCAATCCGCGACAGGGCGCTATGGCTACACCTTC. Its protein product is CASSQSATGRYGYTF.

This clone was seen only once. CDR3 nucleotides: TGTGCCAGCACCCCCCACCGGGGGGCGGAGGGTACGCAGTATTTT. This translates into CASTPHRGAEGTQYF. V usage is TRBV7-2 and J usage is TRBJ2-3; D may be TRBD2 (7 bases). This CDR3 is 15 amino acids long. In germline, CDR1 is SGHTA, CDR2 FQGNSA. Trimming shortened V by 7 bases and J by 8 bases, and 22 bases separated the two germline ends.

J is TRBJ2-1 and V is TRBV30; TRBD1 aligns across 9 bases. CDR3 size: 16 residues. J lost 2 bases, V lost 5 bases, and 10 bases had no gene match. The germline CDR1 and CDR2 sequences are GTSNPN and SVGIG (reference sequence). This CDR3 reads CAWFGGGTGPYNEQFF. The CDR3 DNA follows: TGTGCCTGGTTTGGGGGAGGGACAGGGCCCTACAATGAGCAGTTCTTC.

The chain employs TRBV4-3 and TRBJ2-1; 7 bases align to TRBD2. In germline, CDR1 is LGHNA, CDR2 YSLEER. Trimming took 0 bases from V and 5 from J; bases not matched to a gene: 19. This CDR3 is built from 20 residues. CDR3 coding DNA: TGCGCCAGCAGCCAAGATTTGGGTTCGGGTGTGGGGGGGGTGCACAATGAGCAGTTCTTC. It translates to CASSQDLGSGVGGVHNEQFF.

The V call is TRBV19, the J call TRBJ2-7, with D possibly being TRBD1 (5 bases). CDR1 LNHDA and CDR2 SQIVND come from the germline V gene (reference sequence). CDR3 length equals 14 residues. Between the trimmed V and J ends, which lost 5 bases and 1 base, there was a span of 12 bases. CDR3 sequence reads: CASSGQGSSYEQYF. CDR3 DNA: TGTGCCAGTAGTGGCCAGGGATCTTCCTACGAGCAGTACTTC.

This chain connects TRBV6-5 to TRBJ1-2; D not certain. The CDR3 has 13 residues. With 7 bases removed from V and 1 base from J, the gap between germline ends came to 10 bases. CDR1 and CDR2 (germline): MNHEY, SVGAGI. The CDR3 DNA reads TGTGCCAGCACACAGAGTGATAACTATGGCTACACCTTC. This translates into CASTQSDNYGYTF.

This sequence joins TRBV3-1 (or the pseudogene TRBV3-2) and TRBJ2-5, with D possibly TRBD2 on 5 matching bases. The ends were cut back, 3 bases at V and 11 bases at J, with 13 bases in the middle. CDR1 is LGHDT, CDR2 YNNKEL, per germline (reference sequence). This CDR3 region has 12 residues. The CDR3 DNA is TGTGCCAGCAGCCAGCGGGTCGATTCTCAGTACTTC. Its protein product is CASSQRVDSQYF.

This clone was recorded once. The rearrangement uses TRBV2 and TRBJ2-4; D perhaps matches TRBD2 (5 bases). V lost 6 bases to trimming and J lost 8 bases, with 17 bases between them. The CDR3 totals 14 residues. CDR1 is SNHLY, CDR2 FYNNEI, per germline. The CDR3 sequence: CASSPTSRLDIQYF. DNA of the CDR3: TGTGCCAGCAGCCCAACTAGTCGTCTGGACATTCAGTACTTC.

This chain joins TRBV4-2 and TRBJ2-7; 10 nucleotides align to TRBD1. Germline-derived CDR1 and CDR2 are LGHNA and YNFKEQ. This CDR3 has 20 amino acids. Trimming cost V 5 bases and J 0 bases; bases outside gene matches: 19. The DNA for the CDR3 is TGTGCCAGCAGCGCCCGGGCCCGGGACAGGGGCTCGCATTACTCCTACGAGCAGTACTTC. Translating it yields CASSARARDRGSHYSYEQYF.

The genes are TRBV4-2 and TRBJ1-1; D might be TRBD1 (6 bases). Trimming left V 1 base short and J 1 base short, with 7 bases between. The CDR3 consists of 14 residues. Germline V gives CDR1 LGHNA, CDR2 YNFKEQ. The CDR3 sequence: CASSQATGNTEAFF. DNA of the CDR3: TGTGCCAGCAGCCAAGCGACAGGGAACACTGAAGCTTTCTTT.

V usage is TRBV5-4 and J usage is TRBJ1-2; perhaps TRBD1 as D (5 bases). The CDR3 has 13 amino acids. The V and J ends lost 4 bases and 5 bases respectively, with 12 bases between them. Germline V gene lookup returns CDR1 SGHNT and CDR2 YYREEE (reference sequence). CDR3 nucleotide sequence: TGTGCCAGCAGCCATGACAGCGCATATGGCTACACCTTC. Translating gives CASSHDSAYGYTF.